The sequence of this T cell receptor (beta chain) was determined in a study of human T cells and chemical hapten exposure. Study-wide background: Researchers reported sensitizing a roughly 2 cm by roughly 2 cm upper inner arm skin site with 2% DPC. Notes on the study in general: There were significantly more large CDR3 similarity clusters among expanded TCRs than among controls.

TCRdb reprocessed the RACE reads via MiXCR and lists one record per CDR3 protein. The sample holds tens of thousands of distinct CDR3 sequences, about 9.6% seen once. A note on this clonotype: Its antigen is not identified.

The time point is: patch test 2, 6 weeks after DPC sensitization. The sample's treatment: therapeutic diphenylcyclopropenone sensitization with weekly scalp DPC. Someone pulled total RNA out of unfractionated whole blood. Those who donated were patients with alopecia, 18 to 70 years of age, and suitable for DPC. The germline CDR1 and CDR2 sequences are MGHRA and YSYEKL. The CDR3 is made up of 17 amino acids. Trimming removed 0 bases at V and 3 bases at J, with 15 bases between. Specimen: whole blood, collected in connection with sensitization to the hapten diphenylcyclopropenone (DPC). The chain has TRBV4-1 and TRBJ2-1; a possible D gene is TRBD2 (5 bases). The sequence derives from a woman younger than 45 with alopecia areata. Some clones in this sample may be carry-over from other donors' samples. CDR3 DNA sequence: TGCGCCAGCAGCCAAGAAATGTCCCGAAGCGGCTACAATGAGCAGTTCTTC. Protein sequence: CASSQEMSRSGYNEQFF.